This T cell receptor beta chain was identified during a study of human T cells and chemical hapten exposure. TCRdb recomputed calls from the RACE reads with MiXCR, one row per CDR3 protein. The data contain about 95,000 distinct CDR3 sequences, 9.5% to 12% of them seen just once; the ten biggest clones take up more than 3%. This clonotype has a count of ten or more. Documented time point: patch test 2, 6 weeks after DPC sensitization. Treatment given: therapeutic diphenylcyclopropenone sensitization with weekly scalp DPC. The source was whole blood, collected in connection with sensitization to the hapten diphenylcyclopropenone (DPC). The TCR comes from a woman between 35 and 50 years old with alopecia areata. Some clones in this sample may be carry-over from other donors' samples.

CDR3 DNA: TGTGCCAGCAGTTACGAGCCTATGGGCAGGACTAATGAAAAACTGTTTTTT. Its protein is CASSYEPMGRTNEKLFF. The chain employs TRBV6-2 or TRBV6-3 and TRBJ1-4; unclear D gene. Trimming removed 2 bases from V and 2 bases from J, with 15 bases in between. CDR1 and CDR2 from the germline V gene are MNHEY and SVGEGT. The length of the CDR3 is 17 residues.